This TCR beta chain is from a study of blood T cell repertoires in COVID-19. The germline V gene encodes CDR1 MDHEN and CDR2 SYDVKM. The CDR3 runs to 17 residues. Trimming took off 2 bases at V and 6 bases at J, with 17 bases between the two ends. TCRdb keeps only in-frame clones here, not all; method: immunoSEQ multiplex PCR. This sample carries roughly 200,000 clones, roughly 86% of them seen once, and the ten largest clones take about a tenth. The chain recombines TRBV28 with TRBJ1-6, with a tentative D call TRBD1 (6 bases). This TCR was recovered from a man aged 18-30 years with acute COVID-19. Input material: PBMCs or T cells enriched from blood (not recorded which). The CDR3 nucleotides are TGTGCCAGCAGTTTAGTGATCTCAGGGGACCCTAATTCACCCCTCCACTTT. This translates into CASSLVISGDPNSPLHF. The entire variable domain, with the rest obtained from reference TRBV28 and TRBJ1-6, is as follows: DVKVTQSSRYLVKRTGEKVFLECVQDMDHENMFWYRQDPGLGLRLIYFSYDVKMKEKGDIPEGYSVSREKKERFSLILESASTNQTSMYLCASSLVISGDPNSPLHFGNGTRLTVT.